This T cell receptor beta chain originates from a study of shared clonotypes between healthy human individuals. Study-wide points: Rarefaction showed that sequencing of sorted subsets was incomplete (despite large depth).

As regards this clone: Antigen unknown.

Deep-level assay runs were performed. Generated by immunoSEQ multiplex PCR, the TCRdb table keeps only in-frame clones and is missing some. This table holds 2 million to 3 million clones, 93% found once. The germline CDR1 and CDR2 sequences are MDHEN and SYDVKM. Deletions cut 8 bases from V and 2 bases from J, with 17 bases between. The CDR3 spans 15 residues. Source material: naive CD4+ T cells from PBMCs. Subset denoted: CD45RA+ positively selected. This TCR was sampled from a man aged 18 to 29 in good health. Some clones in this sample may be carry-over from other donors' samples. J is TRBJ2-3 and V is TRBV28; D gene uncertain. CDR3 region: CASPPRPEHTDTQYF. In DNA form, the CDR3 reads TGTGCCAGCCCTCCCCGGCCAGAACACACAGATACGCAGTATTTT.